This T cell receptor (beta chain) was observed in a study of cytomegalovirus exposure and HLA in healthy donors. Study-level points and caveats: Earlier analysis yielded a pattern in which most TCR beta V segments were productive about 90% or about 30% of the time.

This PCR relied on a set of 60 Vbeta primers and 13 Jbeta primers. The method was immunoSEQ multiplex PCR; TCRdb's version includes in-frame clones alone and lacks a portion of them. The data contain about 140,000 clones, around three quarters of them singletons. In regard to this clone: Its antigen is still unknown.

Trimming cost V 8 bases and J 0 bases, with 8 bases left between them. The CDR3 contains 12 residues. In germline, CDR1 is MDHEN, CDR2 SYDVKM. The V and J genes are TRBV28 and TRBJ2-7, with D unresolved. Sequenced sample: PBMCs. The receptor comes from a man aged 35 to 55 in good health and CMV-seronegative. The CDR3 DNA sequence: TGTGCCAGCGCGGCCAGCTCCTACGAGCAGTACTTC. This translates into CASAASSYEQYF.